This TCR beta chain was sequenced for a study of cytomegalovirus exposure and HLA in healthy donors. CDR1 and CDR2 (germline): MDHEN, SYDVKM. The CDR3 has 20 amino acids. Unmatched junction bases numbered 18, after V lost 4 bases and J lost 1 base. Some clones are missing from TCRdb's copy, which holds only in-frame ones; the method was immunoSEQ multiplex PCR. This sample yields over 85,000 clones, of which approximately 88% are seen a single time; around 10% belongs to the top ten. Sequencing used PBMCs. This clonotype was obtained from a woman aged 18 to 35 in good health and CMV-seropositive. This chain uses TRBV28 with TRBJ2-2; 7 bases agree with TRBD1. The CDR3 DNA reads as TGTGCCAGCAGTTACCCCCCTCCGGGACAGTTCTTCGAGAACACCGGGGAGCTGTTTTTT. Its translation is CASSYPPPGQFFENTGELFF.